This TCR beta chain was sequenced during a study of cytomegalovirus exposure and HLA in healthy donors (dated by TCRdb to about 2017). Context from the whole study: In an earlier analysis of roughly 500 of the donors, 276 Gb of sequence data and approximately 100 million unique TCR beta sequences from about 179 million T cells were reported. An early release covering roughly 580 HLA-typed donors comprised about 300 gigabases of sequencing data and tens of millions of unique TCR sequences. The genetic ancestry cluster associated with self-reported Caucasian donors included roughly 84% of the 300 to 400 genotyped donors. The study aimed to test whether signatures of past pathogen exposure could be identified by cataloging public T cell receptors. The T cell repertoires of several hundred subjects were profiled by immunosequencing and related to cytomegalovirus serostatus. A separate validation cohort of 100 to 150 different subjects was used in addition to the roughly 720-subject first cohort. High-throughput TCR immunosequencing, statistical association of individual TCRs with disease status, and machine learning were combined to predict cytomegalovirus infection status. A later analysis re-analyzed previously published TCR beta repertoires from approximately 700 donors and added high-resolution HLA genotyping to study TCR occurrence patterns. Rather than using new phenotypic data, the later analysis identified candidate immune exposures from TCR beta sequences and from how often those sequences occurred across donors. To decide whether each TCR beta V gene segment behaved as functional or pseudogenic, an earlier analysis of nearly 600 of the donors relied on high-throughput TCR beta sequencing. Alongside the repertoire data, information on donor age, sex, ethnicity and CMV serostatus was compiled. In a later genetic analysis, genome-wide SNP genotypes for about 55% of the roughly 700 donors were used, and that subset was treated as a discovery cohort. All discovery cohort repertoires had been generated using a single sequencing platform. Class I and class II HLA loci were covered by the typing at four-digit resolution. Typing coverage varied by locus: roughly 629-640 donors for A, B, C, DRB1 and DQB1; more than 500 for DQA1; 600 to 610 for DPA1; around 450 for DPB1. Because of strong linkage in the cohort, 4 to 6 DR-DQ haplotypes were treated as single units for association and clustering. On average, around 200,000 unique TCR beta nucleotide sequences were sequenced per donor among some 430 genotyped donors of the cohort, with around 19% of those sequences being non-productive.

What the research found in general, with its limitations: A few of the identified cytomegalovirus-associated TCR beta chains were confirmed in vitro to be specific for cytomegalovirus antigens. An earlier analysis of approximately 570 of the donors showed that most TCR beta V segments appeared in productive rearrangements either about 87% or about 30% of the time, which broadly matched IMGT annotations. A later analysis reported that several top co-occurrence clusters appeared linked to parvovirus B19, influenza, CMV and Epstein-Barr virus. A further reported finding was that TCR beta sequences accurately predicted the HLA-A and HLA-B alleles for most subjects in the first cohort. Cytomegalovirus status was reported to be diagnosed by the classifier with high specificity and sensitivity in both the original and validation cohorts. A later analysis found that HLA-associated TCR beta chains were more clonally expanded and had lower generation probabilities than equally common non-associated chains. A cluster of highly shared sequence variants was judged likely to represent a technical artifact of the sequencing pipeline. Linkage disequilibrium might explain the correlated functional status among segregating V segments, but an unknown experimental factor could not be ruled out. Because counts were too low, roughly 16 rarely observed V segments, including chromosome 9 orphons, were excluded from the earlier analysis of 587 of the donors. According to a later analysis, most CMV-associated TCR beta chains appeared to be HLA-restricted, and the HLA associations seemed to be driven largely by CMV exposure. In a later analysis, TCR association rates were found to vary across HLA loci, with the most associated TCRs seen for DRB1 alleles and the fewest for HLA-C alleles. According to the authors, the approach could potentially be generalized to other disease states and immunological phenotypes. Specific HLA alleles were associated with 15,000 to 20,000 TCR beta sequences at a false discovery rate of 0.05 in a later analysis. Because HLA typing was unavailable for some donors at each locus, only the typed subset was used in association tests. A total of 150 to 200 TCR beta chains were listed by the study as associated with cytomegalovirus. Immune exposure information for the cohort was limited to CMV serostatus. V-gene and J-gene trimming of TCR beta chains was associated with a missense DCLRE1C variant in a later genetic analysis, and the association was replicated in an independent cohort. According to a later genetic analysis, donors in an Asian-associated ancestry cluster had fewer N-insertions in productive TCRs than the approximately 610-donor mean. This cohort had only TCR beta chains sequenced, and the lack of alpha or paired-chain data limited which features could be detected. Strong co-occurrence of HLA alleles, especially DR and DQ, made assigning TCR associations to individual alleles difficult. The presence/absence analyses assumed that sequencing depth was roughly uniform across donors, and that assumption may not be true. Across donors, most TCR sequences were observed very rarely, whereas some public TCRs were present in many individuals.

The cohort consisted of 600 to 700 healthy bone marrow donors. At the time of sampling, every cohort member was nominally healthy, though immune exposures that went unrecorded were likely present. The donor tested CMV seropositive and was one of the 289 seropositive cohort members. Every donor gave a peripheral blood sample, and the peripheral blood mononuclear cells from that sample were used for TCR beta sequencing. Genomic DNA extraction from the blood cell samples was performed with the Qiagen DNeasy Blood Extraction Kit. In the case of this clone: There is no known antigen for this receptor. The sample holds no much larger clone one base away, and base qualities are not on file.

Receptor amplification or capture employed the immunoSEQ multiplex PCR assay. The multiplex PCR relied on a mix of 60 forward primers for TCR Vbeta segments and 13 reverse primers for TCR Jbeta segments. Amplification of the CDR3 region of rearranged TCR beta genes was performed with a multiplex PCR assay on genomic DNA. On the Illumina HiSeq System, the amplified TCR beta libraries were sequenced as 87-base-pair reads. From the authors' description of their analysis: A later analysis tallied roughly 78 million unique TCR beta chains across the 640 or so repertoires, and approximately 12 million of those chains were shared by two or more donors. Raw reads were error-corrected and collapsed into unique sequences by a nearest-neighbor algorithm in which closely related sequences were merged to remove PCR and sequencing errors. CDR3 sequences were aligned to IMGT reference sequences to assign V, D and J gene segments. Each retained sequence needed at least a six-nucleotide match to both a V gene segment and a J gene segment. A rearrangement was called productive if the CDR3 had no stop codons and remained in frame with V and J, and every other rearrangement was called non-productive. CDR3 was defined by IMGT convention, running from the second conserved V-encoded cysteine to the conserved J-encoded phenylalanine. Sequences without an unambiguous match to a single V gene segment were excluded from the earlier analysis of about 630 of the donors. In an earlier analysis of several hundred of the donors, V segments were called functional above 56.7% productive rearrangements and were called segregating when the between-donor standard deviation exceeded 5%. A statistical classification framework was built for diagnosing cytomegalovirus status from the catalog of TCR beta chain sequences. In a later analysis, TCR nucleotide sequences were compared against IMGT/GENE-DB human TR gene sequences so that V and J genes could be assigned. A later analysis assigned CDR3 sequences and most-parsimonious VDJ recombination scenarios with the TCRdist pipeline. In a later analysis, each TCR beta chain was defined by its CDR3 amino acid sequence together with its V-gene family, and reads lacking a unique V-gene family were excluded. As a way to deal with suspected cross-contamination and a sequencing artifact, a later analysis dropped roughly 600 nucleotide sequences that were highly shared and had low generation probability. A later analysis calculated a clonal expansion index for each public chain from normalized within-repertoire ranks of inferred template counts. In a later analysis, generation probabilities were computed with a VDJ recombination model fitted to out-of-frame rearrangements, and the resulting probabilities were checked against IGoR. Hypergeometric tests were used in a later analysis to score TCR-TCR, TCR-HLA and TCR-CMV co-occurrence, with a repertoire-size bias correction applied to the TCR pairs. To estimate false discovery rates, a later analysis permuted the HLA or CMV assignments 20 times. A later analysis grouped co-occurring TCRs with DBSCAN, adding TCRdist sequence similarity when clustering within HLA-allele-positive subsets. Repertoires with fewer than 30,000 or more than 120,000 public chains were left out of co-occurrence clustering, as were about 5 repertoires with anomalous nucleotide sharing. Here the immuneACCESS table is served through TCRdb, limited to in-frame sequences with V and J called. Missing clones are a known gap in these copies; in checked studies unresolved V genes cover under half, and the rest lacks a known reason. That table supplies the V and J calls and clone size; D and trimming were determined from the DNA. This sample lists hundreds of thousands of clones; about three quarters were detected once. In total, the top ten clones hold less than 3.5% of the sample.

Sequenced input: PBMCs. This receptor was identified in an older woman in good health and CMV-seropositive.

In nucleotide form, the sequence is TGTGCCAGTAGCCCAGGGACAGTGAAGACCCAGTACTTC. This sequence encodes CASSPGTVKTQYF. The chain couples TRBV19 to TRBJ2-5, with TRBD1 identical over 7 junction bases. V and J are trimmed by 6 bases and 6 bases, and the gene matches miss 7 bases of the junction. The germline V gene (reference sequence) supplies CDR1 LNHDA and CDR2 SQIVND. The CDR3, cysteine through phenylalanine, is 13 amino acids long. Just the 39-base CDR3 DNA is kept, in frame starting at base 1.